Presented here are 23 T cell receptor beta chains from one specimen sequenced in a study of graft-versus-host responses after intestinal transplantation. The antigens these receptors bind are not known. TCRdb's table, derived via immunoSEQ multiplex PCR, lists solely in-frame clones and lacks some. Here the sample spans tens of thousands of clones, roughly nine tenths being singletons. Sequences were derived from unstimulated CD8+ T cells sorted from spleen or lymph node cells, sampled before intestinal transplant. These receptors were collected from a human donor who received an intestinal transplant.

This sequence joins TRBV6-4 and TRBJ1-4, with no clear D. The CDR3 runs to 14 residues. The ends were cut back, 6 bases at V and 3 bases at J, with 11 bases in the middle. Germline CDR1 is MRHNA and CDR2 is SNTAGT. Written as DNA, the CDR3 is TGTGCCAGCAGCTCAGTCGGGTCTAATGAAAAACTGTTTTTT. Translation gives CASSSVGSNEKLFF.

The chain is built from TRBV19 and TRBJ1-6; 7 bases align to TRBD1. CDR1 LNHDA and CDR2 SQIVND come from the germline V gene (reference sequence). After removal of 7 bases from V and 0 bases from J, the junction contained 6 bases not matched to a gene. This CDR3 is built from 16 residues. CDR3 in DNA: TGTGCCAGTACTGAAGGGGACAGCTCCTATAATTCACCCCTCCACTTT. This codes for CASTEGDSSYNSPLHF. Full variable domain (missing parts from reference TRBV19 and TRBJ1-6): DGGITQSPKYLFRKEGQNVTLSCEQNLNHDAMYWYRQDPGQGLRLIYYSQIVNDFQKGDIAEGYSVSREKKESFPLTVTSAQKNPTAFYLCASTEGDSSYNSPLHFGNGTRLTVT.

This chain connects TRBV11-2 to TRBJ2-1; possibly TRBD1 for D (5 bases). The CDR3 totals 19 residues. CDR1 is SGHAT, CDR2 FQNNGV, per germline. Trimming shortened V by 1 base and J by 0 bases, and 19 bases separated the two germline ends. The CDR3 is CASSLGIWGGKSSYNEQFF. CDR3 in DNA: TGTGCCAGCAGCTTAGGAATATGGGGCGGAAAAAGCTCCTACAATGAGCAGTTCTTC.

This sequence joins TRBV28 and TRBJ2-7, with D possibly being TRBD2 (6 bases). Between the trimmed V and J ends, which lost 3 bases and 5 bases, there was a span of 14 bases. The CDR3 consists of 14 residues. Looked up from germline, CDR1 is MDHEN and CDR2 is SYDVKM. The CDR3 reads CASSLNRGGNEQYF. CDR3 DNA: TGTGCCAGCAGTTTGAATCGGGGCGGGAACGAGCAGTACTTC.

This clone came up a few times. The chain couples TRBV10-3 to TRBJ1-1; no definite D call. The CDR3 consists of 11 residues. CDR1 ENHRY and CDR2 SYGVKD come from the germline V gene. V lost 4 bases and J lost 6, with 6 bases in between. The CDR3 loop reads CAISASSEAFF. CDR3 nucleotide sequence: TGTGCCATCAGTGCGTCCTCTGAAGCTTTCTTT.

This clone was found once. This rearrangement joins TRBV27 to TRBJ1-1, with TRBD1 as a possible D gene (5 bases). The V and J ends lost 5 bases and 8 bases respectively, with 12 bases between them. The CDR3 has 12 amino acids. CDR1 and CDR2 (germline): MNHEY, SMNVEV (reference sequence). This chain's CDR3 is CASSAQGSEAFF. In DNA, the CDR3 is TGTGCCAGCAGTGCCCAGGGTTCCGAAGCTTTCTTT.

The gene calls are TRBV27 and TRBJ2-2, with D tentatively TRBD1 (6 bases). V was pared by 0 bases and J by 8 bases, with 7 bases between. From germline, CDR1 is MNHEY and CDR2 SMNVEV (reference sequence). CDR3 length equals 13 residues. DNA for the CDR3: TGTGCCAGCAGTTTATCGGGGGCGGGGGAGCTGTTTTTT. It is translated as CASSLSGAGELFF.

CDR3 protein: CATSRDSEETQYF. The CDR3 bases are TGTGCCACCAGCAGAGATTCTGAAGAGACCCAGTACTTC. The V call is TRBV15, the J call TRBJ2-5; D is uncertain. V was clipped by 0 bases and J by 3 bases, with 5 bases between them. The CDR3 runs 13 residues. Germline CDR1 and CDR2: LNHNV and YYDKDF (reference sequence).

This clone was counted a few times. The rearrangement joins TRBV10-3 to TRBJ1-1, with D possibly being TRBD1 (6 bases). The V gene lost 8 bases and the J gene lost 3 bases, with 19 bases spanning the gap. This CDR3 has 15 residues. The germline V gene encodes CDR1 ENHRY and CDR2 SYGVKD. The CDR3 region is CAIGGSDRPDTEAFF. The CDR3 DNA follows: TGTGCCATCGGCGGGTCCGACAGGCCAGACACTGAAGCTTTCTTT.

The V and J genes are TRBV19 and TRBJ2-1; 11 bases match TRBD1. Germline CDR1 is LNHDA and CDR2 is SQIVND (reference sequence). Trimming took 5 bases from V and 4 from J; bases not matched to a gene: 4. The CDR3 runs 15 residues. The CDR3 sequence is CASSVGTGGYNEQFF. The CDR3 DNA reads as TGTGCCAGTAGTGTCGGGACAGGGGGTTACAATGAGCAGTTCTTC.

The V and J genes are TRBV15 and TRBJ1-2; a weak D match, TRBD1 (5 bases). Germline assignment: CDR1 LNHNV and CDR2 YYDKDF (reference sequence). The CDR3 contains 16 residues. Trimming removed 3 bases from V and 5 bases from J, with 19 bases in between. The CDR3 here is CATSSFVRDDSYGYTF. In DNA form, the CDR3 reads TGTGCCACCAGCAGTTTTGTCAGGGATGACTCTTATGGCTACACCTTC. The full variable domain, completed using reference TRBV15 and TRBJ1-2, is DAMVIQNPRYQVTQFGKPVTLSCSQTLNHNVMYWYQQKSSQAPKLLFHYYDKDFNNEADTPDNFQSRRPNTSFCFLDIRSPGLGDTAMYLCATSSFVRDDSYGYTFGSGTRLTVV.

This rearrangement joins TRBV4-3 to TRBJ2-5; possible D gene TRBD2, 6 bases. The germline V gene has CDR1 LGHNA and CDR2 YSLEER. CDR3 size: 16 residues. Trimming stripped 0 bases from V and 10 bases from J, with 21 bases between. CDR3 residues: CASSQDSAGRLGGQYF. CDR3 nucleotides: TGCGCCAGCAGCCAAGATTCCGCGGGGCGCCTTGGGGGCCAGTACTTC.

The V and J genes are TRBV27 and TRBJ2-5; a possible D gene is TRBD2 (6 bases). The CDR3 has 14 residues. Germline V gene data show CDR1 as MNHEY and CDR2 as SMNVEV (reference sequence). With 11 bases removed from V and 1 base from J, the gap between germline ends came to 17 bases. The CDR3 here is CASKTGSAQETQYF. The CDR3 DNA is TGTGCCTCAAAGACCGGGAGTGCCCAAGAGACCCAGTACTTC.

This rearrangement joins TRBV9 to TRBJ2-1; maybe TRBD2 (6 bases). The CDR3 consists of 17 residues. The germline V and J ends were trimmed by 4 bases and 4 bases, with 21 bases remaining between them. Germline CDR1 is SGDLS and CDR2 is YYNGEE. This chain's CDR3 is CASSFTQRAHPYNEQFF. The CDR3 DNA is TGTGCCAGCAGCTTCACTCAGCGGGCTCATCCTTACAATGAGCAGTTCTTC.

This clone occurred once. The chain carries TRBV9 and TRBJ2-3; possibly TRBD1 for D (6 bases). The germline V gene encodes CDR1 SGDLS and CDR2 YYNGEE. CDR3 length: 13 amino acids. V dropped 3 bases and J dropped 5 bases, with 10 bases sitting between them. CDR3 in DNA: TGTGCCAGCAGCGAGATAGGGGGAGATACGCAGTATTTT. It specifies CASSEIGGDTQYF.

This chain links TRBV28 with TRBJ2-1; D remains ambiguous. The CDR3 spans 11 residues. Per germline, CDR1 MDHEN and CDR2 SYDVKM. Between the trimmed V and J ends, which lost 3 bases and 8 bases, there was a span of 5 bases. CDR3 nucleotide sequence: TGTGCCAGCAGTTTGGGCGATGAGCAGTTCTTC. It yields the protein CASSLGDEQFF.

V and J are TRBV7-4 and TRBJ1-2; 7 positions agree with TRBD1. The CDR3 extends over 14 amino acids. The germline V gene encodes CDR1 SGHVT and CDR2 SQSDAQ. Germline trimming cut 3 bases from V and 4 bases from J; bases unmatched to any gene: 5. The CDR3, as DNA: TGTGCCAGCAGCTTCCGACAGGGCTGCTATGGCTACACCTTC. Amino acid sequence: CASSFRQGCYGYTF.

The chain links TRBV7-9 to TRBJ1-5; possibly TRBD1 for D (5 bases). The CDR3 is 14 amino acids. V was cut by 2 bases and J by 5 bases, with 10 bases left in between. CDR1 and CDR2 (germline): SEHNR, FQNEAQ (reference sequence). The CDR3 nucleotides are TGTGCCAGCAGCTTACAGGGTGAGCATCAGCCCCAGCATTTT. Translated, it gives CASSLQGEHQPQHF.

The CDR3: CASSLGQPSTYNEQFF. The CDR3 DNA sequence: TGTGCCAGCAGCTTAGGACAGCCATCCACTTACAATGAGCAGTTCTTC. The chain couples TRBV13 to TRBJ2-1; D gene ambiguous. The CDR3 is 16 residues long. Germline V gene sequence: CDR1 PRHDT, CDR2 FYEKMQ (reference sequence). V lost 0 bases, J lost 4 bases, and 13 bases lay in between.

This chain connects TRBV30 to TRBJ1-1; D is ambiguous. CDR3 length: 13 residues. The germline V and J ends were trimmed by 0 bases and 1 base, with 6 bases remaining between them. Germline V lookup: CDR1 GTSNPN, CDR2 SVGIG (reference sequence). The CDR3 here is CAWSVYWNTEAFF. As DNA, the CDR3 is TGTGCCTGGAGTGTATACTGGAACACTGAAGCTTTCTTT.

The table lists this clone with a few counts. V is TRBV30 and J is TRBJ1-2; maybe TRBD1 (6 bases). The CDR3 loop spans 15 amino acids. Trimming took off 1 base at V and 1 base at J, with 13 bases between the two ends. The germline V gene encodes CDR1 GTSNPN and CDR2 SVGIG (reference sequence). The CDR3 loop reads CAWSAGADGNYGYTF. Here the CDR3 DNA reads TGTGCCTGGAGTGCAGGGGCGGATGGTAACTATGGCTACACCTTC.

This clone has only one observation. This chain joins TRBV9 and TRBJ2-7; the match to TRBD1 covers 9 bases. The CDR3 has 14 residues. Per the germline V gene, CDR1 is SGDLS and CDR2 is YYNGEE. Trimming took 3 bases from V and 3 from J; bases not matched to a gene: 4. CDR3 coding DNA: TGTGCCAGCAGCGAGGGACAGGGCCACTACGAGCAGTACTTC. Encoded protein: CASSEGQGHYEQYF.

V and J are TRBV9 and TRBJ1-1; D might be TRBD1 (5 bases). The CDR3 is made up of 13 amino acids. V dropped 3 bases and J dropped 11 bases, with 17 bases sitting between them. CDR1 is SGDLS and CDR2 is YYNGEE in the germline V gene. CDR3 nucleotides: TGTGCCAGCAGCGCCGGGGGGGAGCTAGGGGCTTTCTTT. It translates to CASSAGGELGAFF.